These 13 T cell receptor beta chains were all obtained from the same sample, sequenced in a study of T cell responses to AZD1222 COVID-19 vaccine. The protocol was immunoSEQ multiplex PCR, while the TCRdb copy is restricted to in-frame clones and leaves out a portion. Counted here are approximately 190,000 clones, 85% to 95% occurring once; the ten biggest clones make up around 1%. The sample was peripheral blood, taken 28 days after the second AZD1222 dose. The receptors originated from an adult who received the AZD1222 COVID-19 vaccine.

This CDR3 reads CASSLVSGTLGGNTIYF. CDR3 coding DNA: TGTGCCAGCAGCTTAGTTTCAGGGACGCTCGGAGGAAACACCATATATTTT. The chain carries TRBV7-2 and TRBJ1-3; possibly TRBD1 for D (5 bases). Germline assignment: CDR1 SGHTA and CDR2 FQGNSA. CDR3 size: 17 residues. With 1 base removed from V and 4 bases from J, the gap between germline ends came to 17 bases. The full variable domain, in which reference TRBV7-2 and TRBJ1-3 provide the parts outside the CDR3, is GAGVSQSPSNKVTEKGKDVELRCDPISGHTALYWYRQSLGQGLEFLIYFQGNSAPDKSGLPSDRFSAERTGGSVSTLTIQRTQQEDSAVYLCASSLVSGTLGGNTIYFGEGSWLTVV.

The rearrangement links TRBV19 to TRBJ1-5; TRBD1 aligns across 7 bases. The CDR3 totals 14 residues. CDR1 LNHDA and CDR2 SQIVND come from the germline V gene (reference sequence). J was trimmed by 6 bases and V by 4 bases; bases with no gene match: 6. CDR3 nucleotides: TGTGCCAGTAGTAAACAGGGGCGTAGTCAGCCCCAGCATTTT. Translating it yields CASSKQGRSQPQHF.

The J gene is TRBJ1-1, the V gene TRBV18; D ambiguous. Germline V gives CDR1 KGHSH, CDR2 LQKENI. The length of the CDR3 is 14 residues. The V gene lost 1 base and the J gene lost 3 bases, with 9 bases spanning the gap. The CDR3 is CASSPLGGYTEAFF. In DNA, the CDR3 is TGTGCCAGCTCACCACTGGGAGGCTACACTGAAGCTTTCTTT.

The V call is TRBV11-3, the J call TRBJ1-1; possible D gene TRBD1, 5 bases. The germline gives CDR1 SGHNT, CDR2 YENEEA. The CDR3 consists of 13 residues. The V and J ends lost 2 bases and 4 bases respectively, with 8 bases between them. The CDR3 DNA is TGTGCCAGCAGCTTAAGGGGAGCCACTGAAGCTTTCTTT. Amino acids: CASSLRGATEAFF.

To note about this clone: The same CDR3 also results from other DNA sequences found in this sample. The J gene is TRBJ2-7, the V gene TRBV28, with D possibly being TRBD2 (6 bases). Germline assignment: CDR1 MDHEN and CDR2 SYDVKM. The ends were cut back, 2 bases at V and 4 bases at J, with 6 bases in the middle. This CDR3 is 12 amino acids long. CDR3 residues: CASSLGGYEQYF. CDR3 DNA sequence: TGTGCCAGCAGTTTAGGAGGGTACGAGCAGTACTTC.

CDR3 loop: CASSPDGGLTPQHF. Here the CDR3 DNA reads TGTGCCAGCTCGCCCGACGGTGGCCTAACGCCCCAGCATTTT. The chain combines TRBV18 with TRBJ1-5, with D unresolved. V gave up 6 bases and J gave up 9 bases, with 18 bases separating them. Germline V gene data show CDR1 as KGHSH and CDR2 as LQKENI. CDR3 length: 14 amino acids.

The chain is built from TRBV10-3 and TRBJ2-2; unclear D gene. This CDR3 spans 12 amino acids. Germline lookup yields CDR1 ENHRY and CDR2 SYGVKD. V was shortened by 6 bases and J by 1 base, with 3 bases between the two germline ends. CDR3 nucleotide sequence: TGTGCCATCAGCCAGAACACCGGGGAGCTGTTTTTT. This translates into CAISQNTGELFF.

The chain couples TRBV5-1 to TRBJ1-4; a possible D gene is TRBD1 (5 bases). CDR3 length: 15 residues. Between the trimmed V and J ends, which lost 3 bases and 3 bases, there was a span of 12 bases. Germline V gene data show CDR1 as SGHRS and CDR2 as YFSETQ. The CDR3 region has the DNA TGCGCCAGCAGCTGGCGAGGAGGGGCTAATGAAAAACTGTTTTTT. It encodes CASSWRGGANEKLFF.

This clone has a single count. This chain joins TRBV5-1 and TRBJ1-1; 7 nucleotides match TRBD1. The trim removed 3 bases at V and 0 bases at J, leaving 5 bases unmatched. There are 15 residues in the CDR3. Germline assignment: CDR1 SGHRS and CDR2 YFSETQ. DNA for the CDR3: TGCGCCAGCAGCTCAGGGGGATCTCTGAACACTGAAGCTTTCTTT. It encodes CASSSGGSLNTEAFF.

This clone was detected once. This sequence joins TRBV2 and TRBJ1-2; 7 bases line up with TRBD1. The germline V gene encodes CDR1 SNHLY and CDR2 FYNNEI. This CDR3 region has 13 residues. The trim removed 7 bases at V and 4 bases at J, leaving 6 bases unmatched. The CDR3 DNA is TGTGCCAGCACTCCGGACAGGCTCTATGGCTACACCTTC. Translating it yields CASTPDRLYGYTF.

Written as DNA, the CDR3 is TGCGCCAGCAGCCCCGGGACTAGCGGGGCAACCGGGGAGCTGTTTTTT. This encodes CASSPGTSGATGELFF. The V call is TRBV5-1, the J call TRBJ2-2, with TRBD2 matching over 13 bases. The CDR3 contains 16 residues. The V segment lost 4 bases and the J segment 5 bases; nucleotides outside the gene matches: 5. The germline gives CDR1 SGHRS, CDR2 YFSETQ.

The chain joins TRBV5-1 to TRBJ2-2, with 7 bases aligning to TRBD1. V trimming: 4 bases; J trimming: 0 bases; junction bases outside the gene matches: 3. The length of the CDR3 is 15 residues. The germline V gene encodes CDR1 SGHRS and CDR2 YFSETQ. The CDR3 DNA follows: TGCGCCAGCAGCGAGGGACAGCCGAACACCGGGGAGCTGTTTTTT. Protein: CASSEGQPNTGELFF.

CDR3 region: CASKRGRQPMDIQYF. CDR3 DNA sequence: TGTGCCAGCAAAAGAGGGCGACAGCCCATGGACATTCAGTACTTC. The chain carries TRBV6-5 and TRBJ2-4, with D perhaps TRBD1 or TRBD2 (5 bases each). Germline-derived CDR1 and CDR2 are MNHEY and SVGAGI. The CDR3 is made up of 15 amino acids. The germline V and J ends were trimmed by 7 bases and 8 bases, with 21 bases remaining between them.